These 26 T cell receptor beta chains came from one sample sequenced in a study of PD-1 blockade in classical Hodgkin lymphoma. All patients experienced relapse after autologous stem cell transplantation, and brentuximab vedotin exposure was variable. Measured with immunoSEQ multiplex PCR; TCRdb has only the in-frame clones, and not every one. The table lists about 25,000 clones, just over 85% of them singletons, with roughly 2.6% in the top ten. The input for sequencing was peripheral blood mononuclear cells (PBMCs), taken at baseline. Source of these receptors: a human donor with classical Hodgkin lymphoma.

The chain is built from TRBV6-5 and TRBJ1-2; 8 nucleotides agree with TRBD1. Germline lookup yields CDR1 MNHEY and CDR2 SVGAGI. The CDR3 is 15 amino acids. V shed 8 bases and J 0 bases; nucleotides not matched to a gene: 8. CDR3 region: CASGGTGVTNYGYTF. The CDR3 DNA reads TGTGCCAGCGGGGGGACAGGCGTTACTAACTATGGCTACACCTTC.

This chain connects TRBV2 to TRBJ1-6; 9 bases agree with TRBD1. Germline V lookup: CDR1 SNHLY, CDR2 FYNNEI. Losses at the gene ends were 9 bases for V and 9 bases for J; bases not matched to a gene: 9. This CDR3 contains 14 residues. CDR3 protein: CASITGGSRSPLHF. The CDR3 nucleotides read TGTGCCAGTATCACAGGGGGCTCCCGTTCACCCCTCCACTTT.

This clone was detected a few times. The chain is built from TRBV11-2 and TRBJ2-2; 7 bases line up with TRBD2. Trimming at V came to 2 bases and at J to 0 bases, leaving 0 bases not matched to a gene. The CDR3 extends over 15 amino acids. Per the germline V gene, CDR1 is SGHAT and CDR2 is FQNNGV. Written as DNA, the CDR3 is TGTGCCAGCAGCTTACTAGCGGCGAACACCGGGGAGCTGTTTTTT. Its protein product is CASSLLAANTGELFF.

V is TRBV7-9 and J is TRBJ2-6; possible D gene TRBD1, 6 bases. Trimming took off 1 base at V and 2 bases at J, with 12 bases between the two ends. The CDR3 has 17 residues. The germline V gene has CDR1 SEHNR and CDR2 FQNEAQ (reference sequence). CDR3 loop: CASSLDRVTAGANVLTF. CDR3 DNA sequence: TGTGCCAGCAGCTTAGACAGGGTTACTGCTGGGGCCAACGTCCTGACTTTC.

This chain connects TRBV5-1 to TRBJ2-3, with D maybe TRBD2 (6 bases). V gave up 0 bases and J gave up 5 bases, with 10 bases separating them. The CDR3 extends over 14 amino acids. Germline values: CDR1 SGHRS, CDR2 YFSETQ. CDR3: CASSLGGGVDTQYF. The DNA for the CDR3 is TGCGCCAGCAGCTTGGGAGGCGGGGTAGATACGCAGTATTTT.

The chain is built from TRBV6-1 and TRBJ2-1; D is uncertain. Deletions cut 1 base from V and 4 bases from J, with 14 bases between. The V gene's germline CDR1 is MNHNS and CDR2 SASEGT. The CDR3 consists of 16 residues. The CDR3 region has the DNA TGTGCCAGCAGTGAAGAGATGGAACGGCTATACAATGAGCAGTTCTTC. This gives the protein CASSEEMERLYNEQFF.

The chain combines TRBV11-2 with TRBJ1-3; 7 positions agree with TRBD1. After removal of 5 bases from V and 0 bases from J, the junction contained 7 bases not matched to a gene. Germline-derived CDR1 and CDR2 are SGHAT and FQNNGV. The CDR3 consists of 16 residues. This CDR3 reads CASSAWDRRSGNTIYF. In DNA form, the CDR3 reads TGTGCCAGCAGCGCCTGGGACAGACGCTCTGGAAACACCATATATTTT.

The chain joins TRBV5-1 to TRBJ1-2; TRBD1 matches 9 bases. The germline CDR1 and CDR2 sequences are SGHRS and YFSETQ. Germline trimming cut 0 bases from V and 4 bases from J; bases unmatched to any gene: 1. The CDR3 length is 14 residues. This chain's CDR3 is CASSLGTGVYGYTF. CDR3 sequence (DNA): TGCGCCAGCAGCTTGGGGACAGGGGTCTATGGCTACACCTTC.

The chain is built from TRBV7-8 and TRBJ1-3, with D hard to call. From germline, CDR1 is SGHVS and CDR2 FQNEAQ. CDR3 size: 17 residues. Trimming stripped 3 bases from V and 0 bases from J, with 15 bases between. The CDR3 region has the DNA TGTGCCAGCAGCTTCGGTCAGGCCCCCCTCTCTGGAAACACCATATATTTT. This gives the protein CASSFGQAPLSGNTIYF.

This clone occurred once. The chain uses TRBV7-9 and TRBJ2-3; 7 bases are a match to TRBD1. CDR1 and CDR2 from the germline V gene are SEHNR and FQNEAQ (reference sequence). V shed 4 bases, J shed 3 bases, and the junction held 4 bases outside the gene matches. The CDR3 is made up of 14 amino acids. The DNA of the CDR3 is TGTGCCAGCAGCTCCGGACAGGTTACAGATACGCAGTATTTT. Protein: CASSSGQVTDTQYF.

CDR3 sequence reads: CASSSIAGENNEQFF. The CDR3 nucleotides are TGCGCCAGCAGCTCCATAGCGGGGGAGAACAATGAGCAGTTCTTC. This chain joins TRBV5-1 and TRBJ2-1; 9 bases line up with TRBD2. V was pared by 3 bases and J by 5 bases, with 6 bases of the junction left unmatched. The germline gives CDR1 SGHRS, CDR2 YFSETQ. The CDR3 totals 15 residues.

V gene TRBV5-1 combines with J gene TRBJ2-7; 7 bases align to TRBD1. CDR1 is SGHRS, CDR2 YFSETQ, per germline. The trim removed 0 bases at V and 2 bases at J, leaving 5 bases unmatched. The CDR3 sequence is 15 residues long. The CDR3 is CASSLGTGLTYEQYF. As DNA, the CDR3 is TGCGCCAGCAGCTTGGGGACAGGCTTAACCTACGAGCAGTACTTC.

This clone was found once. This sequence joins TRBV7-9 and TRBJ1-5; no clear D. Trimming removed 5 bases at V and 5 bases at J, with 10 bases between. Germline CDR1 reads SEHNR; CDR2 reads FQNEAQ (reference sequence). The CDR3 loop spans 13 amino acids. The CDR3 spells CASSGFGDQPQHF. The CDR3 nucleotides are TGTGCCAGCAGCGGTTTCGGGGATCAGCCCCAGCATTTT.

J is TRBJ1-2 and V is TRBV2; 9 bases are a match to TRBD1. CDR1 and CDR2 (germline): SNHLY, FYNNEI. The ends lost 3 bases at V and 1 base at J; junction bases unmatched: 0. CDR3 length equals 14 residues. For the CDR3, the DNA is TGTGCCAGCAGTGAGGGACAGGGTAACTATGGCTACACCTTC. Translating it yields CASSEGQGNYGYTF. Drawing the rest from reference TRBV2 and TRBJ1-2, the complete variable domain is EPEVTQTPSHQVTQMGQEVILRCVPISNHLYFYWYRQILGQKVEFLVSFYNNEISEKSEIFDDQFSVERPDGSNFTLKIRSTKLEDSAMYFCASSEGQGNYGYTFGSGTRLTVV.

This chain connects TRBV7-8 to TRBJ2-7; no definite D call. The CDR3 is made up of 11 amino acids. The V end lost 5 bases, the J end lost 7 bases, and 9 bases lay between the germline ends. Per the germline V gene, CDR1 is SGHVS and CDR2 is FQNEAQ. CDR3 loop: CASSAGWEQYF. In DNA, the CDR3 is TGTGCCAGCAGCGCCGGGTGGGAGCAGTACTTC. Complete variable domain (other parts from reference TRBV7-8 and TRBJ2-7): GAGVSQSPRYKVAKRGQDVALRCDPISGHVSLFWYQQALGQGPEFLTYFQNEAQLDKSGLPSDRFFAERPEGSVSTLKIQRTQQEDSAVYLCASSAGWEQYFGPGTRLTVT.

V and J are TRBV30 and TRBJ1-1, with TRBD1 matching over 7 bases. The CDR3 is 15 residues long. Per the germline V gene, CDR1 is GTSNPN and CDR2 is SVGIG (reference sequence). V was pared by 0 bases and J by 2 bases, with 6 bases of the junction left unmatched. The CDR3 DNA is TGTGCCTGGAGTGTATGGGGACAGTTAAACACTGAAGCTTTCTTT. Its protein product is CAWSVWGQLNTEAFF.

The chain recombines TRBV11-3 with TRBJ1-2, with D perhaps TRBD1 (5 bases). Germline loops: CDR1 SGHNT, CDR2 YENEEA. The CDR3 runs 14 residues. V was shortened by 6 bases and J by 5 bases, with 16 bases between the two germline ends. CDR3 loop: CASRNRPLEYGYTF. The CDR3 DNA sequence: TGTGCCAGCAGAAACAGGCCCCTGGAGTATGGCTACACCTTC.

The chain joins TRBV6-1 to TRBJ1-4, with 7 positions matching TRBD1. Germline V CDR1 and CDR2: MNHNS, SASEGT. The trim removed 6 bases at V and 6 bases at J, leaving 7 bases unmatched. The CDR3 has 14 amino acids. As DNA, the CDR3 is TGTGCCAGCAGGCCGGGACAGCAGTATGAAAAACTGTTTTTT. Its translation: CASRPGQQYEKLFF.

This clone was seen a few times. J is TRBJ1-2 and V is TRBV25-1; D gene uncertain. Trimming removed 2 bases at V and 9 bases at J, with 10 bases between. Per germline, CDR1 MGHDK and CDR2 SYGVNS. CDR3 length: 12 amino acids. The CDR3, as DNA: TGTGCCAGCAGTGAAGCTGGAGGGAGCTACACCTTC. This sequence encodes CASSEAGGSYTF.

The chain joins TRBV27 to TRBJ2-3, with 11 bases identical to TRBD2. V lost 7 bases and J lost 2; bases outside the gene matches: 8. CDR3 size: 16 residues. CDR1 and CDR2 from the germline V gene are MNHEY and SMNVEV (reference sequence). The CDR3: CASTDGTSGNTDTQYF. The CDR3 nucleotides read TGTGCCAGCACAGACGGGACTAGCGGCAACACAGATACGCAGTATTTT.

The chain carries TRBV5-1 and TRBJ2-1; 7 bases map to TRBD1. V shed 0 bases, J shed 10 bases, and the junction held 10 bases outside the gene matches. The germline V gene encodes CDR1 SGHRS and CDR2 YFSETQ. This CDR3 is built from 15 residues. CDR3 sequence: CASSLGPTGVGEQFF. In nucleotides, the CDR3 is TGCGCCAGCAGCTTGGGGCCTACAGGGGTCGGGGAGCAGTTCTTC.

This clone was detected a few times. The chain is built from TRBV19 and TRBJ2-7, with D possibly TRBD2 on 5 matching bases. Germline CDR1 LNHDA, CDR2 SQIVND (reference sequence). V shed 8 bases and J shed 4 bases, with 24 bases lying between them. The CDR3 consists of 16 residues. The CDR3 protein is CASASGPTGNRYEQYF. The CDR3, as DNA: TGTGCCAGTGCATCCGGCCCCACGGGGAATCGGTACGAGCAGTACTTC.

Only a few counts were recorded for this clone. The V and J genes are TRBV4-1 and TRBJ1-4; D not resolved. The V end lost 4 bases, the J end lost 0 bases, and 9 bases lay between the germline ends. The CDR3 is 15 amino acids. CDR1 MGHRA and CDR2 YSYEKL come from the germline V gene. CDR3 coding DNA: TGCGCCAGCAGCCGGAACAGTGCAACTAATGAAAAACTGTTTTTT. It codes for CASSRNSATNEKLFF.

The gene calls are TRBV4-3 and TRBJ1-4, with D possibly being TRBD1 (6 bases). The V end lost 0 bases, the J end lost 7 bases, and 12 bases lay between the germline ends. The CDR3 runs to 15 residues. Germline lookup yields CDR1 LGHNA and CDR2 YSLEER. CDR3 nucleotide sequence: TGCGCCAGCAGCCAAGATAAAGGGGGTGCTGAAAAACTGTTTTTT. This codes for CASSQDKGGAEKLFF.

The table lists this clone with a few counts. The chain recombines TRBV30 with TRBJ1-1; 7 bases agree with TRBD1. The CDR3 is 15 amino acids. Germline CDR1 and CDR2: GTSNPN and SVGIG (reference sequence). V lost 2 bases and J lost 6; bases outside the gene matches: 12. In DNA, the CDR3 is TGTGCCTGGAGTCAACCACAGGGGACGGGGCCTGAAGCTTTCTTT. Residues: CAWSQPQGTGPEAFF.

As concerns this clone: The junction departs from germline at one end; a sequencing error may be responsible. The chain combines TRBV12-5 with TRBJ1-4; TRBD1 matches at 7 bases. The CDR3 covers 12 residues. Germline V gives CDR1 LGHNT, CDR2 FRNRAP. The CDR3 here is CASGSSIGGAIF. CDR3 DNA: TGTGCTAGTGGTTCCTCCATAGGGGGCGCCATTTTT. Complete variable domain (other parts from reference TRBV12-5 and TRBJ1-4): DARVTQTPRHKVTEMGQEVTMRCQPILGHNTVFWYRQTMMQGLELLAYFRNRAPLDDSGMPKDRFSAEMPDATLATLKIQPSEPRDSAVYFCASGSSIGGAIFGSGTQLSVL.